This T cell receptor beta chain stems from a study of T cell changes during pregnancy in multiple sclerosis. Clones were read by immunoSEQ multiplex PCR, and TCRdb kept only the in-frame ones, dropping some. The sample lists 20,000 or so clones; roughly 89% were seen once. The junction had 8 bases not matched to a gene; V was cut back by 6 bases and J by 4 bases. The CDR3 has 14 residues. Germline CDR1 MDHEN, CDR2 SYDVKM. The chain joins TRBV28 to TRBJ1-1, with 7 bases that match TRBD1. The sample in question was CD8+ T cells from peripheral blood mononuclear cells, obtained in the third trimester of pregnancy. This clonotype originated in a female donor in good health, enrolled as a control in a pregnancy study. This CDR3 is CASRTGTEGTEAFF. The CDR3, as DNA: TGTGCCAGCAGGACCGGGACAGAAGGCACTGAAGCTTTCTTT. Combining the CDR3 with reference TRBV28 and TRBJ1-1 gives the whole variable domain DVKVTQSSRYLVKRTGEKVFLECVQDMDHENMFWYRQDPGLGLRLIYFSYDVKMKEKGDIPEGYSVSREKKERFSLILESASTNQTSMYLCASRTGTEGTEAFFGQGTRLTVV.